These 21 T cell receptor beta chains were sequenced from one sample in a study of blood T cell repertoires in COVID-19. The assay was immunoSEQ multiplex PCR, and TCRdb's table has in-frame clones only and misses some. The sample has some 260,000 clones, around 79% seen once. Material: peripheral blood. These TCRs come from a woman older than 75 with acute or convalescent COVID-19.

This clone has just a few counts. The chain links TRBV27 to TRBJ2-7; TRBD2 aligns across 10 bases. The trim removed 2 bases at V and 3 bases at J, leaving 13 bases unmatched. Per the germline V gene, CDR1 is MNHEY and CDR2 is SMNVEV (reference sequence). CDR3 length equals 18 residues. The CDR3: CASSLRPPLAGLGYEQYF. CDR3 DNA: TGTGCCAGCAGTTTAAGGCCCCCACTAGCGGGGCTAGGCTACGAGCAGTACTTC.

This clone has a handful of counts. Here the CDR3 reads CASSAAAGVYGYTF. CDR3 nucleotides: TGTGCCAGTAGTGCCGCAGCCGGGGTCTATGGCTACACCTTC. The genes are TRBV19 and TRBJ1-2; D ambiguous. Germline V gene sequence: CDR1 LNHDA, CDR2 SQIVND (reference sequence). The CDR3 sequence is 14 residues long. Trimming stripped 5 bases from V and 4 bases from J, with 14 bases between.

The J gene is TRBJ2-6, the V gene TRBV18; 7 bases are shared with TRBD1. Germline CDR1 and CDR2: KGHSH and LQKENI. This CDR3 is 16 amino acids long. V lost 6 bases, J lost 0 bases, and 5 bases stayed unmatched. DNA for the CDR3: TGTGCCAGCTCCCGGGGACAGCCCTCTGGGGCCAACGTCCTGACTTTC. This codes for CASSRGQPSGANVLTF.

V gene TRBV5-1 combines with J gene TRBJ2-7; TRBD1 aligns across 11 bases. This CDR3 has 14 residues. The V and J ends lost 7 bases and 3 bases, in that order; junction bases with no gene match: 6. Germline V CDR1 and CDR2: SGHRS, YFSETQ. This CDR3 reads CASRSGTGGYEQYF. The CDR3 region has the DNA TGCGCCAGCCGCTCCGGGACAGGGGGCTACGAGCAGTACTTC. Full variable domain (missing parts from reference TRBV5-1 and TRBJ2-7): KAGVTQTPRYLIKTRGQQVTLSCSPISGHRSVSWYQQTPGQGLQFLFEYFSETQRNKGNFPGRFSGRQFSNSRSEMNVSTLELGDSALYLCASRSGTGGYEQYFGPGTRLTVT.

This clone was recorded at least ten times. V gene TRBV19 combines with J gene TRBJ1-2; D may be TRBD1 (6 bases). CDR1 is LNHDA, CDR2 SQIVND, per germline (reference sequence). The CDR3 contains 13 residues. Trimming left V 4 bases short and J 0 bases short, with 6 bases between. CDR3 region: CASSRQANYGYTF. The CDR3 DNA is TGTGCCAGTAGTAGACAGGCTAACTATGGCTACACCTTC.

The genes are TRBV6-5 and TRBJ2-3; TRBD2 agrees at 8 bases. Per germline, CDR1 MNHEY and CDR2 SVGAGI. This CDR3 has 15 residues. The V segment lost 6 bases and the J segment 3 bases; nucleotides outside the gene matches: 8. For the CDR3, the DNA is TGTGCCAGCAGGCTGAGCGGGAGTTCTACAGATACGCAGTATTTT. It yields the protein CASRLSGSSTDTQYF.

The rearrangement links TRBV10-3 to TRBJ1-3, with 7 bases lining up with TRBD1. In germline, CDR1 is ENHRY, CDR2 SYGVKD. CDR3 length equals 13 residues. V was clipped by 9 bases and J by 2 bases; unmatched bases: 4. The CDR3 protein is CAITGDPGNTIYF. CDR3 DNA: TGTGCCATTACAGGGGATCCTGGAAACACCATATATTTT.

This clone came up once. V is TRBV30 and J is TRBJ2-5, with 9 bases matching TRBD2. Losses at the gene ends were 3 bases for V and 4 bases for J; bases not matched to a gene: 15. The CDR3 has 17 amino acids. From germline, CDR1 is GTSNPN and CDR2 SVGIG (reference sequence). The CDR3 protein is CAWSLGGRGREGETQYF. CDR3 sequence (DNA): TGTGCCTGGAGCCTTGGAGGACGGGGGCGGGAGGGAGAGACCCAGTACTTC.

The CDR3 bases are TGTGCCAGCAGCTTAAAACAGGGTGGCTATGGCTACACCTTC. Encoded protein: CASSLKQGGYGYTF. V is TRBV5-4 and J is TRBJ1-2; D is perhaps TRBD1 (6 bases). The ends were cut back, 2 bases at V and 4 bases at J, with 12 bases in the middle. CDR3 length: 14 amino acids. Germline V gene data show CDR1 as SGHNT and CDR2 as YYREEE (reference sequence). The complete variable domain, with remaining parts taken from reference TRBV5-4 and TRBJ1-2, reads ETGVTQSPTHLIKTRGQQVTLRCSSQSGHNTVSWYQQALGQGPQFIFQYYREEENGRGNFPPRFSGLQFPNYSSELNVNALELDDSALYLCASSLKQGGYGYTFGSGTRLTVV.

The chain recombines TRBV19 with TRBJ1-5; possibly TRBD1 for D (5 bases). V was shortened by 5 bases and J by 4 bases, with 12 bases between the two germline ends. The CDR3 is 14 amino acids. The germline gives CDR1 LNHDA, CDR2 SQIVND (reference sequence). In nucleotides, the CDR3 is TGTGCCAGTAGTGATTGGGGCGAAAATCAGCCCCAGCATTTT. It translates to CASSDWGENQPQHF.

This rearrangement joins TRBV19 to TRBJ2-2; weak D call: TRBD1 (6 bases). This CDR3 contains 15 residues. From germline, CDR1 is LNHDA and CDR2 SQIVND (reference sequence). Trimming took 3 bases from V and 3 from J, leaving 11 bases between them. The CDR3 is CASSIGDTDTGELFF. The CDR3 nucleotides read TGTGCCAGTAGTATCGGGGACACTGACACCGGGGAGCTGTTTTTT.

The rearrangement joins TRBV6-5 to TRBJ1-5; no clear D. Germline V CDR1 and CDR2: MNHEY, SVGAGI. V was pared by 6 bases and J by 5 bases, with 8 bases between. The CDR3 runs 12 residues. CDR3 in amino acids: CASRNGDQPQHF. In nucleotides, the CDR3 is TGTGCCAGCAGAAACGGGGATCAGCCCCAGCATTTT.

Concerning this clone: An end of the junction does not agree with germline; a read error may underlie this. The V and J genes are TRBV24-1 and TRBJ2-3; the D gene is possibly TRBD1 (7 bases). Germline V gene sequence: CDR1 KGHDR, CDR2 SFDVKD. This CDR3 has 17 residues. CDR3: CATSDSGRGDRTDTQYF. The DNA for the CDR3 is TGTGCCACCAGTGATTCTGGCAGGGGGGATCGCACGGATACGCAGTATTTT.

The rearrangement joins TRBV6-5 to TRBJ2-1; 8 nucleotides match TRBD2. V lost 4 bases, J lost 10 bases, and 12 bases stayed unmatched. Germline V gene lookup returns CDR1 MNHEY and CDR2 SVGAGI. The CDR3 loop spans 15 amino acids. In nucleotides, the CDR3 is TGTGCCAGCAGTTCGATAGCGGCGGGAGGAGGAGAGCAGTTCTTC. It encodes CASSSIAAGGGEQFF.

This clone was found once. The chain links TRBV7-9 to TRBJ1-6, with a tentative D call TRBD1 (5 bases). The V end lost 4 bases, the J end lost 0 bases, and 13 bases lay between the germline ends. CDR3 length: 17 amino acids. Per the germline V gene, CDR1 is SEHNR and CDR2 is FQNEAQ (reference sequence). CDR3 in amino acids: CASSSPGTSSYNSPLHF. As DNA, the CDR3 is TGTGCCAGCAGCTCCCCCGGGACTAGCTCCTATAATTCACCCCTCCACTTT. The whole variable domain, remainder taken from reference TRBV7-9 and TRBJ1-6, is DTGVSQNPRHKITKRGQNVTFRCDPISEHNRLYWYRQTLGQGPEFLTYFQNEAQLEKSRLLSDRFSAERPKGSFSTLEIQRTEQGDSAMYLCASSSPGTSSYNSPLHFGNGTRLTVT.

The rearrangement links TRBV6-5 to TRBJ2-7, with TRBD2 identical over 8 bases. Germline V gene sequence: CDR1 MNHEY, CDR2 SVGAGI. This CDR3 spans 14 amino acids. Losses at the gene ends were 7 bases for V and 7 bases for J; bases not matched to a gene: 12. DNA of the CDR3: TGTGCCAGCACCTATGCGGGATCGGGAGGGGAGCAGTACTTC. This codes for CASTYAGSGGEQYF.

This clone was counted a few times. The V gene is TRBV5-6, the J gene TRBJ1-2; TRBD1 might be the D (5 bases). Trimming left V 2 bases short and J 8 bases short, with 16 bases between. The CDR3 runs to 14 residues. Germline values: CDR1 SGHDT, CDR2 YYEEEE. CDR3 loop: CASSFSGTLGGYTF. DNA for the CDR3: TGTGCCAGCAGCTTTAGCGGGACCCTGGGGGGCTACACCTTC. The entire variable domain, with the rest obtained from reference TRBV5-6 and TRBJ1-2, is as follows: DAGVTQSPTHLIKTRGQQVTLRCSPKSGHDTVSWYQQALGQGPQFIFQYYEEEERQRGNFPDRFSGHQFPNYSSELNVNALLLGDSALYLCASSFSGTLGGYTFGSGTRLTVV.

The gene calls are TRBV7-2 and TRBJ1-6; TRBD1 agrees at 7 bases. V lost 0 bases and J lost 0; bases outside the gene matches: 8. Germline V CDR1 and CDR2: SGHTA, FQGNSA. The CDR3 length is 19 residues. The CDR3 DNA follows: TGTGCCAGCAGCTTAGCGAGGGGGCAAGGCCGCTCCTATAATTCACCCCTCCACTTT. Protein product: CASSLARGQGRSYNSPLHF.

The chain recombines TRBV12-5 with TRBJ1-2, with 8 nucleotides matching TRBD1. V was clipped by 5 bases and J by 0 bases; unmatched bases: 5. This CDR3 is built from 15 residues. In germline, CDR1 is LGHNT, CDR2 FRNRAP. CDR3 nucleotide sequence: TGTGCTAGTGGTCCCGACAGGGGCTCTAACTATGGCTACACCTTC. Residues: CASGPDRGSNYGYTF.

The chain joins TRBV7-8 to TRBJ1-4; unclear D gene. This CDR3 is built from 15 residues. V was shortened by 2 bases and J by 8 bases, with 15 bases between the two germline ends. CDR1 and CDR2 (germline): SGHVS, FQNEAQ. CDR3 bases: TGTGCCAGCAGCTTATTACCAGCGGCGGGGGAAAAACTGTTTTTT. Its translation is CASSLLPAAGEKLFF.

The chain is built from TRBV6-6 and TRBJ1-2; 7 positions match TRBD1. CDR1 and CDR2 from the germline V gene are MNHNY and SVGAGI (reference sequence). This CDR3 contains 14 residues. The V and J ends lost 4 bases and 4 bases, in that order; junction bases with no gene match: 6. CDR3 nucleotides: TGTGCCAGCAGTTCAGGGGGAAGAGGCTATGGCTACACCTTC. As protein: CASSSGGRGYGYTF.